This TCR beta chain was observed in a study of glioma-infiltrating T cells. Notes on the study in general: Gliomas, especially low-grade, showed above-expected tissue-blood divergence; non-neoplastic patients showed below. Very few CDR3 sequences were shared between tissue and blood.

CDR3 length: 13 amino acids. V gave up 1 base and J gave up 7 bases, with 9 bases separating them. Germline CDR1 SGHTA, CDR2 FQGNSA. Using RNA template, CDR3s of TCR alpha and beta were amplified with iRepertoire arm-PCR. TCRdb used MiXCR to reprocess the multiplex PCR reads, holding one entry per CDR3 protein. Among 150,000 to 200,000 distinct CDR3 sequences, more than 30% were seen once, and the ten largest hold 20% to 25%. This clonotype was counted at least ten times. Its target is unknown. This sequence originates from a human donor with low-grade glioma or glioblastoma, undergoing nonglioma brain surgery, or in good health (not recorded which). The sample was glioma tissue, nonneoplastic brain tissue, or PBMCs (not recorded which). This sequence joins TRBV7-2 and TRBJ2-3; D tentatively fits TRBD1 or TRBD2 (5 bases each). The CDR3 sequence is CASSLGDLYTQYF. CDR3 sequence (DNA): TGTGCCAGCAGCTTAGGGGACCTTTATACGCAGTATTTT.